This TCR beta chain was sequenced in a study of CXCR3-negative and CXCR3-positive naive CD8 T cells (dated by TCRdb to between 2018 and 2021). General notes on the study: About 150 million TRB reads were obtained in total, roughly 1.5 +/- 0.3 million reads per library. Data from about ten donors, pooled across two independent experiments, went into the diversity and physicochemical repertoire analyses. For the TRBV-TRBJ cluster analysis, the naive subsets came from about 5 donors, while the memory cells came from 3 donors.

CDR1 SQVTM and CDR2 ANQGSEA are derived from the germline V gene. The CDR3 sequence holds 13 residues, the cysteine and phenylalanine included. No DNA has been recorded. Comments on this clonotype: Its antigen target is currently unknown.

The sequencing machine was a NextSeq 550. The Human TCR Profiling Kit (MiLaboratory) was used to prepare UMI-labeled 5' RACE TRB cDNA libraries. cDNA synthesis used the entire amount of extracted RNA, and PCR amplification then used the entire amount of cDNA produced. Libraries were prepared in parallel with an identical number of PCR cycles. The study's processing was this. About 57,000 +/- 9,900 unique UMI-labeled TRB cDNA molecules per library were extracted with MIGEC and MiXCR, with at least two reads per UMI required. On average, each library contained roughly 40,000 +/- 10,000 functional in-frame TRB CDR3 nucleotide clonotypes without stop codons. After downsampling to 5000 UMI-labeled TRB molecules per sample, diversity metrics, including normalized Shannon-Wiener and Chao1, were computed in VDJtools. Clonotype-size-weighted physicochemical properties of the central five CDR3 residues (interaction energy, strength, volume and Kidera factor 4) were computed in VDJtools. TCRdb reprocessed the reads, so every CDR3 protein sequence counts as one entry and DNA is not shown. These V and J calls originate from TCRdb's pipeline instead of the authors' own analysis. The sample table includes roughly 100,000 distinct CDR3 sequences. The ten largest clones represent approximately 0.99% of the sample.

Each CD8+ T cell subset was flow-sorted in triplicate, and 300,000 cells per subset were placed directly into RLT lysis buffer. Naive CD8+ T cells were defined stringently as CD45RO-CCR7+CD27+CD95- to exclude memory contaminants. Using standard density gradient centrifugation, peripheral blood mononuclear cells were isolated from buffy coats. Naive CXCR3-negative and CXCR3-positive CD8+ T cells were flow-sorted on a FACSAria III. An RNeasy Mini Kit was used to extract total RNA from the sorted cells. What the research found in general, with its limitations: Comparably high repertoire diversity was found in both naive subsets, whereas much lower repertoire diversity was found in memory CD8+ T cells. Naive CXCR3-negative and CXCR3-positive cells from the same donor showed similar TRBV-TRBJ usage, whereas memory cells showed distinct patterns. Because CXCR3 expression was partially decreased after cryopreservation, freshly isolated PBMCs were used for most assays. Surface CD5, linked to self-reactivity in mice, was comparable between naive subsets; TCR interaction strength was therefore also inferred from TRB CDR3 physicochemical properties. Compared with CXCR3-negative naive cells, CXCR3-positive naive cells had TRB CDR3s with higher hydrophobicity (lower Kidera factor 4), lower energy, and higher strength and volume indices.

Recombination joined TRBV29-1 with TRBJ2-7; TCRdb picks TRBD2, but there is no DNA to check that call. The origin of this receptor is a human donor in good health. Some clones in this sample may be carry-over from other donors' samples. The source material was naive CXCR3- CD8+ T cells from blood. The sample's cell subset or site label, in plain terms: CD45RO-CCR7+CD27+CD95- naive CD8+ T cells lacking CXCR3 (TNR3-). The CDR3 is CSVEGTDSYEQYF.